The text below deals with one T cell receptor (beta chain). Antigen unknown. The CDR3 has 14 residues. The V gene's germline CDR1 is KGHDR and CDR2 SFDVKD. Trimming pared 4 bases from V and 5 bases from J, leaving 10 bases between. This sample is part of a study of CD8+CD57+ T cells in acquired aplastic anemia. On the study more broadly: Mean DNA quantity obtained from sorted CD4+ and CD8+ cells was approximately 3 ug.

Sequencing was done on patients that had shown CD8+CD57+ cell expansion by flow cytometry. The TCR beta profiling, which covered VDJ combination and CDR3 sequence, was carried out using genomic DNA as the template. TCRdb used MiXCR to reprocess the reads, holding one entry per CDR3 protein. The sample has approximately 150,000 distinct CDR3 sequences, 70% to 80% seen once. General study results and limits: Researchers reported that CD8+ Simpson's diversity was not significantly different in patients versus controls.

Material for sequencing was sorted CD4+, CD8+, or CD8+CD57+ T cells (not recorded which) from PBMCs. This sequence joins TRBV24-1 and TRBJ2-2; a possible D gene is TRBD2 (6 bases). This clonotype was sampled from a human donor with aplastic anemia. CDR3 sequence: CATSERDFTGELFF. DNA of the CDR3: TGTGCCACCAGTGAGAGGGACTTTACCGGGGAGCTGTTTTTT.